This T cell receptor (beta chain) was documented in a study of blood T cell repertoires in COVID-19. Study background: Material from acute and convalescent COVID-19 was sourced from the United States, Italy and Spain. PBMCs, B-cell-depleted T cells, or T cells were the source of the cDNA or gDNA that made up the material.

V was shortened by 0 bases and J by 8 bases, with 10 bases between the two germline ends. The germline CDR1 and CDR2 sequences are MNHEY and SVGAGI. The CDR3 has 14 residues. In the original analysis: By means of reference gene primer amplification, nucleated cell counts were estimated. TCRdb's copy holds only in-frame clones and misses some; the assay was immunoSEQ multiplex PCR. V, J and clone size were drawn from that table, and D and trimming were deduced from the DNA. This sample carries about 260,000 clones, around 87% of them seen once, and the ten largest clones take approximately 1.5%. The rearrangement links TRBV6-5 to TRBJ1-4; D unresolved. This clonotype originated in a woman between 35 and 50 years old who had recovered from COVID-19. Source material: peripheral blood. The CDR3 bases are TGTGCCAGCAGTTACTCGCACCGAGAGGAAAAACTGTTTTTT. Its protein product is CASSYSHREEKLFF.